Reported below is one T cell receptor (beta chain). This sample stems from a study of Ad26.COV2.S vaccination and SARS-CoV-2 variants. Across the study: COV1001, an Ad26.COV2.S trial, supplied this vaccine-arm donor.

Germline CDR1 SGHNT, CDR2 YYREEE (reference sequence). Deletions cut 0 bases from V and 3 bases from J, with 4 bases between. The CDR3 has 13 residues. Documented treatment: some 19 received Ad26.COV2.S at low or high dose, single or two shots; roughly five received placebo; per-sample allocation not given. Material that was analyzed had been drawn on day 63 after the first vaccine or placebo injection. It was an adult aged 18-55 years in Boston who was the donor. TCRdb's copy holds only in-frame clones and misses some; the assay was immunoSEQ multiplex PCR. Here the sample spans about 350,000 clones, about 87% being singletons.

Sequenced here: peripheral blood, sampled in a trial of Ad26.COV2.S vaccine versus placebo. The rearrangement links TRBV5-4 to TRBJ1-3; D gene uncertain. The sequence derives from a person between 18 and 65 years old who received the Ad26.COV2.S COVID-19 vaccine or a placebo. The CDR3: CASSLAGGNTIYF. The CDR3 DNA reads TGTGCCAGCAGCTTGGCTGGTGGAAACACCATATATTTT.